The clone carrying this T cell receptor beta chain showed up just a few times. The data stem from a study of patients and donors after allogeneic stem cell transplantation. TCRdb re-called the RT-PCR reads through MiXCR, storing one row per CDR3 protein. This sample has fewer than 200,000 distinct CDR3 sequences, with about 30% found just once. V was shortened by 0 bases and J by 3 bases, with 8 bases between the two germline ends. This CDR3 is built from 14 residues. Germline V lookup: CDR1 MGHRA, CDR2 YSYEKL. The source of this sequence is a human donor who was either an allogeneic HSCT recipient or a stem cell or donor lymphocyte infusion donor (not recorded which). It is not recorded whose cells these are; they may come from a transplant donor. The specimen sequenced was blood, either unsorted or a sorted T cell fraction (not recorded which). This chain links TRBV4-1 with TRBJ1-1; the D is unclear. The CDR3 spells CASSQDSGDTEAFF. Here the CDR3 DNA reads TGCGCCAGCAGCCAAGATTCCGGGGACACTGAAGCTTTCTTT.